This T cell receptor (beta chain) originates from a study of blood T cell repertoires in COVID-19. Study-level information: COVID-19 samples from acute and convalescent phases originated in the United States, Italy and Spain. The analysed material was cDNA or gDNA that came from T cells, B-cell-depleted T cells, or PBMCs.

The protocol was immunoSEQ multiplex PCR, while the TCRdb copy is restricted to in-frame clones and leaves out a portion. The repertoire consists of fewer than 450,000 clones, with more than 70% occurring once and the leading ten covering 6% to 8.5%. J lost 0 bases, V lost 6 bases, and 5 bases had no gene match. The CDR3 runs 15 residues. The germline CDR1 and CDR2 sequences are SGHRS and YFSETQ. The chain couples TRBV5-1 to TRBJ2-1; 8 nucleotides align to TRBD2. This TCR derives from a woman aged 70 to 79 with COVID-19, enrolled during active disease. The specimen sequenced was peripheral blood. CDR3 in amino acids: CASTRSGGSYNEQFF. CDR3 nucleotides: TGCGCCAGCACGAGGAGCGGGGGCTCCTACAATGAGCAGTTCTTC.